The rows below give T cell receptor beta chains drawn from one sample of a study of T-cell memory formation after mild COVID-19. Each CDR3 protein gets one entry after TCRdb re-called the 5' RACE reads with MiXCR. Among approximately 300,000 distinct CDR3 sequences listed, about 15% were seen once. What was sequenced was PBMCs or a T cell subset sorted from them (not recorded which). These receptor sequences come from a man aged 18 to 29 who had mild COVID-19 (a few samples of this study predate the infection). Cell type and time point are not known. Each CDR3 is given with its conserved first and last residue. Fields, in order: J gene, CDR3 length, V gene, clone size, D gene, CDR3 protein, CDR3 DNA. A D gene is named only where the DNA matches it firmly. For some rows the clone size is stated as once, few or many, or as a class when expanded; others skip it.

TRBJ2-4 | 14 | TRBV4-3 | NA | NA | CASSQEPGANIQYF | TGCGCCAGCAGCCAAGAGCCAGGGGCAAACATTCAGTACTTC
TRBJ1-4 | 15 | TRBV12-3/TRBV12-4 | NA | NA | CASRNRANWDEKLFF | TGTGCCAGCAGAAACAGGGCCAATTGGGATGAAAAACTGTTTTTT
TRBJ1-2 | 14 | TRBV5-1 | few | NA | CASSLGDTDSGYTF | TGCGCCAGCAGCTTGGGGGACACCGATTCTGGCTACACCTTC
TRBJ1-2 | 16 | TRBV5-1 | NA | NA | CASSLARRATGYGYTF | TGCGCCAGCAGCTTGGCGCGGAGGGCCACCGGCTATGGCTACACCTTC
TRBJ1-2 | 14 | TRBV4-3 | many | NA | CASSQEGRNYGYTF | TGCGCCAGCAGCCAAGAAGGCAGAAACTATGGCTACACCTTC
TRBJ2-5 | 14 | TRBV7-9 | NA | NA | CASSLMALQETQYF | TGTGCCAGCAGCTTAATGGCACTCCAAGAGACCCAGTACTTC
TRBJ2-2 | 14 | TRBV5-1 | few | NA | CASFAGLNTGELFF | TGCGCCAGCTTTGCGGGCTTGAACACCGGGGAGCTGTTTTTT
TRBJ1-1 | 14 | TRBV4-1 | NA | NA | CASSRPTGPTEAFF | TGCGCCAGCAGCCGACCGACAGGCCCCACTGAAGCTTTCTTT
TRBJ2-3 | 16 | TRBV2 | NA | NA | CASSEGQRQGTDTQYF | TGTGCCAGCAGTGAAGGACAGCGCCAGGGCACAGATACGCAGTATTTT
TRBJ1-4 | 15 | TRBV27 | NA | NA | CASSKRRLTNEKLFF | TGTGCCAGCAGTAAACGACGGCTAACTAATGAAAAACTGTTTTTT
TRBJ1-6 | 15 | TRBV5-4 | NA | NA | CASSLSGLYNSPLHF | TGTGCCAGCAGCTTGTCCGGGCTCTATAATTCACCCCTCCACTTT
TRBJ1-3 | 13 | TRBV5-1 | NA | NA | CASSLGQDNTIYF | TGCGCCAGCAGCTTGGGTCAGGATAACACCATATATTTT
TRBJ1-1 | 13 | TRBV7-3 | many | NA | CASSLSQNTEAFF | TGTGCCAGCAGCTTAAGTCAGAACACTGAAGCTTTCTTT
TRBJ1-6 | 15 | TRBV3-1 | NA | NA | CASSQNQGGWSPLHF | TGTGCCAGCAGCCAAAATCAGGGAGGATGGTCACCCCTCCACTTT
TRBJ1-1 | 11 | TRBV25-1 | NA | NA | CASSNRARAFF | TGTGCCAGCAGTAACCGGGCCCGGGCTTTCTTT
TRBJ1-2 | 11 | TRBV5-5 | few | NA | CASSLLYGYTF | TGTGCCAGCAGCTTGCTCTATGGCTACACCTTC
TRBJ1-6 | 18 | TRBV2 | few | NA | CASSTTTGGSPANSPLHF | TGTGCCAGCAGTACCACCACGGGAGGGTCCCCAGCGAATTCACCCCTCCACTTT
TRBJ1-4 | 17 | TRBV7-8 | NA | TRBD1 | CASSSPRGGATNEKLFF | TGTGCCAGCAGTTCCCCCAGGGGGGGAGCAACTAATGAAAAACTGTTTTTT
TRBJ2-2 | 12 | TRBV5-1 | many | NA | CASSRNTGELFF | TGTGCCAGCAGTCGGAACACCGGGGAGCTGTTTTTT
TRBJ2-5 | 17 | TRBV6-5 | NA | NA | CASSYSDSPGPRGTQYF | TGTGCCAGCAGTTACTCGGATTCGCCGGGACCAAGAGGGACCCAGTACTTC
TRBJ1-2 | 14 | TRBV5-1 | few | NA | CASSQTTDSNGYTF | TGCGCCAGCAGCCAAACGACGGATTCTAATGGCTACACCTTC
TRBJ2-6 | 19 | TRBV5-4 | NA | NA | CASSLRTGDRFSGANVLTF | TGTGCCAGCAGCTTGAGAACGGGGGACAGATTCTCTGGGGCCAACGTCCTGACTTTC
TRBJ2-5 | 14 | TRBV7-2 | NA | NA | CASTQLTRQETQYF | TGTGCCAGCACACAGTTGACTAGACAAGAGACCCAGTACTTC
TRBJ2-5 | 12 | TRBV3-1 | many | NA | CASSQVGETQYF | TGTGCCAGCAGCCAAGTCGGGGAGACCCAGTACTTC
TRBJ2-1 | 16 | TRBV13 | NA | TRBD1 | CASSPRDRGFHNEQFF | TGTGCCAGCAGCCCCCGGGACAGGGGTTTTCACAATGAGCAGTTCTTC
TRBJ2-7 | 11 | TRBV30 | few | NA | CAWSLEYEQYF | TGTGCCTGGAGTTTGGAGTACGAGCAGTACTTC
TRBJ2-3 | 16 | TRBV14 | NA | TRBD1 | CASSQGDRGNTDTQYF | TGTGCCAGCAGCCAAGGGGACAGGGGAAACACAGATACGCAGTATTTT
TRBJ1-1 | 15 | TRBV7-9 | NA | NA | CASSLVAASRPEAFF | TGTGCCAGCAGCTTAGTGGCGGCTAGTAGGCCTGAAGCTTTCTTT
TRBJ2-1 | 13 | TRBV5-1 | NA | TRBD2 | CASSLGGGAEQFF | TGCGCCAGCAGCTTGGGGGGGGGAGCAGAGCAGTTCTTC
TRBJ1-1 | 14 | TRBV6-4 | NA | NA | CASSQGSTNTEAFF | TGTGCCAGCAGTCAGGGATCGACGAACACTGAAGCTTTCTTT
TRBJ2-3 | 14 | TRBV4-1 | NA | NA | CASSQRRGEDTQYF | TGCGCCAGCAGCCAACGGAGGGGGGAAGATACGCAGTATTTT
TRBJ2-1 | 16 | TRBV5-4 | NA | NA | CASSLGFQGSYNEQFF | TGTGCCAGCAGCCTGGGCTTCCAGGGCTCCTACAATGAGCAGTTCTTC